The sequence of this TCR beta chain was determined in a study of T cells after yellow fever vaccination. About this clonotype itself: What it recognizes is unknown.

Overall study results and limits: The secondary response was weaker, and its peak arrived faster, on day 5 versus 15.

TCRdb re-called the 5' RACE reads through MiXCR, storing one row per CDR3 protein. There are fewer than 400,000 distinct CDR3 sequences in the sample; 6.2% occur only once, and roughly 15% lies in the top ten. V lost 5 bases and J 7 bases, leaving 18 bases between the germline ends. The CDR3 length is 14 residues. Germline CDR1 reads SGHRS; CDR2 reads YFSETQ. The specimen comprised PBMCs, sampled 5 days after the yellow fever booster vaccination. The chain couples TRBV5-1 to TRBJ1-1, with D unresolved. This clonotype originated in a man aged 30 to 45 who received the YFV17D yellow fever vaccine. The CDR3 is CASRPLGDWGEAFF. As DNA, the CDR3 is TGCGCCAGCAGACCGCTCGGGGATTGGGGTGAAGCTTTCTTT.